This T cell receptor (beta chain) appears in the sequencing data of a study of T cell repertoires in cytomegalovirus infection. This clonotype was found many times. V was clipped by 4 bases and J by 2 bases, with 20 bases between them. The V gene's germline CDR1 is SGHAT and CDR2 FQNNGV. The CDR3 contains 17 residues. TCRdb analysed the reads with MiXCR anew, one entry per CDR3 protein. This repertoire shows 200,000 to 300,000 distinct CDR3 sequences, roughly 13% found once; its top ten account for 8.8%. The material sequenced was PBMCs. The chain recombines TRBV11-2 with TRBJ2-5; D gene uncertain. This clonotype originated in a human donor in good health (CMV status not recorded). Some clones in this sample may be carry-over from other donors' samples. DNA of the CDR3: TGTGCCAGCAGCTCCCTTTGGGGAACAACCCGTCAAGAGACCCAGTACTTC. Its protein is CASSSLWGTTRQETQYF.